These 12 T cell receptor beta chains originate from one sample sequenced in a study of blood T cell repertoires in COVID-19. Assay used: immunoSEQ multiplex PCR; TCRdb lists only in-frame clones, some missing. This table has some 160,000 clones, around 86% appearing once. Sequencing was done on a sample of peripheral blood. These receptors all come from a woman older than 75 with COVID-19, enrolled during active disease.

In the case of this clone: One junction end does not reproduce the germline sequence, and a read error may be involved. The rearrangement joins TRBV5-3 to TRBJ1-2; D may be TRBD1 (5 bases). TRBV5-3 belongs to the ORF category, with a function that is uncertain. CDR3 length equals 12 residues. In nucleotides, the CDR3 is TGTGCCAGAACCTTGGCGGGGGGAAGGGACACCTTC. It translates to CARTLAGGRDTF.

The rearrangement joins TRBV4-3 to TRBJ2-7, with 7 nucleotides matching TRBD1. Germline assignment: CDR1 LGHNA and CDR2 YSLEER. CDR3 length: 14 residues. The V and J ends lost 1 base and 3 bases, in that order; junction bases with no gene match: 3. CDR3 amino acids: CASSQAGTDYEQYF. CDR3 DNA sequence: TGCGCCAGCAGCCAAGCGGGGACAGACTACGAGCAGTACTTC.

V gene TRBV19 combines with J gene TRBJ1-2, with D possibly being TRBD1 (6 bases). Per the germline V gene, CDR1 is LNHDA and CDR2 is SQIVND (reference sequence). The CDR3 sequence is 17 residues long. Trimming took 3 bases from V and 4 from J, leaving 21 bases between them. The CDR3 here is CASSIFSVGGDIYGYTF. The CDR3 DNA is TGTGCCAGTAGTATTTTCTCCGTTGGGGGCGATATCTATGGCTACACCTTC.

The J gene is TRBJ2-1, the V gene TRBV19, with D unresolved. Germline V gene lookup returns CDR1 LNHDA and CDR2 SQIVND (reference sequence). Trimming shortened V by 9 bases and J by 10 bases, and 22 bases separated the two germline ends. The length of the CDR3 is 14 residues. This chain's CDR3 is CASQVKAGMVEQFF. In DNA, the CDR3 is TGTGCCAGCCAGGTGAAGGCCGGCATGGTGGAGCAGTTCTTC. Full variable domain (remainder filled in from reference TRBV19 and TRBJ2-1): DGGITQSPKYLFRKEGQNVTLSCEQNLNHDAMYWYRQDPGQGLRLIYYSQIVNDFQKGDIAEGYSVSREKKESFPLTVTSAQKNPTAFYLCASQVKAGMVEQFFGPGTRLTVL.

This clone was recorded once. The CDR3 DNA reads as TGTGCCAGCAGTCTCGACGGGTTCTATGGCTACACCTTC. Protein sequence: CASSLDGFYGYTF. This chain joins TRBV6-2 or TRBV6-3 and TRBJ1-2, with D hard to call. V shed 5 bases and J shed 4 bases, with 11 bases lying between them. The germline V gene has CDR1 MNHEY and CDR2 SVGEGT. CDR3 length equals 13 residues.

V and J are TRBV3-1 (or the pseudogene TRBV3-2) and TRBJ1-2, with D possibly matching TRBD1 (5 bases). V dropped 3 bases and J dropped 0 bases, with 17 bases sitting between them. This CDR3 has 17 residues. Germline lookup yields CDR1 LGHDT and CDR2 YNNKEL (reference sequence). CDR3: CASSHVYQGLANYGYTF. CDR3 DNA: TGTGCCAGCAGCCATGTATACCAGGGTCTAGCTAACTATGGCTACACCTTC.

This clone was recorded once. The chain combines TRBV7-8 with TRBJ1-6; D is undetermined. Trimming took 1 base from V and 7 from J, leaving 8 bases between them. CDR1 is SGHVS and CDR2 is FQNEAQ in the germline V gene. The CDR3 extends over 14 amino acids. CDR3 DNA sequence: TGTGCCAGCAGCTTAGACCAGAAGAATTCACCCCTCCACTTT. As protein: CASSLDQKNSPLHF.

The rearrangement uses TRBV28 and TRBJ1-1; tentatively, D is TRBD1 (5 bases). Per germline, CDR1 MDHEN and CDR2 SYDVKM. Trimming removed 5 bases at V and 4 bases at J, with 17 bases between. This CDR3 is 15 amino acids long. The CDR3 nucleotides are TGTGCCAGCAGTCGCTCGGGGGACCCCGTCACTGAAGCTTTCTTT. Its translation is CASSRSGDPVTEAFF.

The chain employs TRBV7-8 and TRBJ1-1, with D hard to call. This CDR3 has 16 residues. Between the trimmed V and J ends, which lost 0 bases and 1 base, there was a span of 12 bases. CDR1 is SGHVS, CDR2 FQNEAQ, per germline. The CDR3 loop is CASSLARLAWNTEAFF. For the CDR3, the DNA is TGTGCCAGCAGCTTAGCGCGACTTGCCTGGAACACTGAAGCTTTCTTT. The full variable domain, its missing parts supplied by reference TRBV7-8 and TRBJ1-1, is GAGVSQSPRYKVAKRGQDVALRCDPISGHVSLFWYQQALGQGPEFLTYFQNEAQLDKSGLPSDRFFAERPEGSVSTLKIQRTQQEDSAVYLCASSLARLAWNTEAFFGQGTRLTVV.

The chain links TRBV15 to TRBJ2-3; tentatively, D is TRBD2 (6 bases). V lost 5 bases and J 3 bases, leaving 15 bases between the germline ends. The V gene's germline CDR1 is LNHNV and CDR2 YYDKDF (reference sequence). The CDR3 has 15 amino acids. The CDR3 nucleotides are TGTGCCACCAGCGGGGCGGGAAGGAGAACAGATACGCAGTATTTT. Residues: CATSGAGRRTDTQYF.

This clone was counted between two and nine times. The gene calls are TRBV5-6 and TRBJ1-5, with D perhaps TRBD1 (6 bases). The V gene's germline CDR1 is SGHDT and CDR2 YYEEEE. CDR3 size: 14 residues. Deletions cut 4 bases from V and 5 bases from J, with 13 bases between. The CDR3 DNA reads TGTGCCAGCAGCACGAGACAGGACGATCAGCCCCAGCATTTT. As protein: CASSTRQDDQPQHF.

The table lists this clone with a count of one. The V call is TRBV19, the J call TRBJ1-5, with D hard to call. The CDR3 spans 17 residues. The germline V gene encodes CDR1 LNHDA and CDR2 SQIVND (reference sequence). Trimming removed 3 bases from V and 4 bases from J, with 19 bases in between. In DNA form, the CDR3 reads TGTGCCAGTAGTATGGTTCCCCAGTTTCAGGATAATCAGCCCCAGCATTTT. Translated, it gives CASSMVPQFQDNQPQHF.